This entry lists 14 T cell receptor beta chains sequenced from one sample in a study of Ad26.COV2.S vaccination and SARS-CoV-2 variants. The treatment here: 15 to 20 received Ad26.COV2.S at low or high dose, single or two shots; 5 received placebo; per-sample allocation not given. Sampling was performed 63 days after the first vaccine or placebo injection. Sequencing was performed with immunoSEQ multiplex PCR; in TCRdb, only in-frame clones are kept and a portion is missing. The table shows hundreds of thousands of clones, with approximately 90% occurring only once. The input for sequencing was peripheral blood, taken in a trial of Ad26.COV2.S vaccine versus placebo. The receptor set was obtained from a person between 18 and 65 years old who received the Ad26.COV2.S COVID-19 vaccine or a placebo.

V gene TRBV7-2 combines with J gene TRBJ1-4; the D is unclear. The CDR3 is 16 residues long. Per the germline V gene, CDR1 is SGHTA and CDR2 is FQGNSA. V dropped 4 bases and J dropped 8 bases, with 20 bases sitting between them. The CDR3 here is CASSSESWDVGEKLFF. The CDR3 region has the DNA TGTGCCAGCAGCTCGGAATCGTGGGATGTGGGGGAAAAACTGTTTTTT.

The chain combines TRBV11-3 with TRBJ2-1, with D unclear. The V and J ends lost 5 bases and 0 bases respectively, with 11 bases between them. CDR1 is SGHNT, CDR2 YENEEA, per germline. The CDR3 sequence is 15 residues long. CDR3 loop: CASSPRESSYNEQFF. The DNA of the CDR3 is TGTGCCAGCAGCCCCCGTGAAAGCTCCTACAATGAGCAGTTCTTC.

This clone was found once. The rearrangement links TRBV11-2 to TRBJ1-1; D gene ambiguous. Germline V lookup: CDR1 SGHAT, CDR2 FQNNGV. V was pared by 2 bases and J by 0 bases, with 1 base between. This CDR3 region has 12 residues. The CDR3 bases are TGTGCCAGCAGCTTAATGAACACTGAAGCTTTCTTT. Protein: CASSLMNTEAFF.

The V gene is TRBV11-1, the J gene TRBJ2-7, with a tentative D call TRBD1 (6 bases). Trimming removed 5 bases from V and 2 bases from J, with 16 bases in between. The CDR3 sequence is 15 residues long. In germline, CDR1 is SGHAT, CDR2 FQDESV (reference sequence). The CDR3 DNA sequence: TGTGCCAGCAGCCGAATACAGGGAGTAACCTACGAGCAGTACTTC. It codes for CASSRIQGVTYEQYF.

V is TRBV9 and J is TRBJ1-1; D might be TRBD1 (6 bases). The V end lost 4 bases, the J end lost 2 bases, and 9 bases lay between the germline ends. Per the germline V gene, CDR1 is SGDLS and CDR2 is YYNGEE. This CDR3 is built from 13 residues. In DNA, the CDR3 is TGTGCCAGCAGCCGGGGGGGCAACACTGAAGCTTTCTTT. This translates into CASSRGGNTEAFF.

The chain recombines TRBV5-1 with TRBJ2-7; TRBD1 matches 9 bases. This CDR3 has 15 residues. Germline V lookup: CDR1 SGHRS, CDR2 YFSETQ. V was pared by 1 base and J by 2 bases, with 4 bases of the junction left unmatched. The CDR3 here is CASSLSGTGPYEQYF. The DNA of the CDR3 is TGCGCCAGCAGCTTGAGCGGGACAGGGCCCTACGAGCAGTACTTC.

The rearrangement uses TRBV7-2 and TRBJ2-6; tentatively, D is TRBD2 (6 bases). The length of the CDR3 is 17 residues. V lost 5 bases and J 1 base, leaving 15 bases between the germline ends. Germline CDR1 reads SGHTA; CDR2 reads FQGNSA. Here the CDR3 reads CASSGGWGVSGANVLTF. As DNA, the CDR3 is TGTGCCAGCAGCGGAGGTTGGGGGGTTTCTGGGGCCAACGTCCTGACTTTC. The full variable domain, with the rest looked up from reference TRBV7-2 and TRBJ2-6, is GAGVSQSPSNKVTEKGKDVELRCDPISGHTALYWYRQSLGQGLEFLIYFQGNSAPDKSGLPSDRFSAERTGGSVSTLTIQRTQQEDSAVYLCASSGGWGVSGANVLTFGAGSRLTVL.

The chain employs TRBV30 and TRBJ2-7; D gene uncertain. Germline loops: CDR1 GTSNPN, CDR2 SVGIG (reference sequence). This CDR3 is built from 13 residues. With 2 bases removed from V and 1 base from J, the gap between germline ends came to 9 bases. The CDR3 loop reads CAWSHGYSYEQYF. The CDR3 region has the DNA TGTGCCTGGAGTCACGGGTATTCCTACGAGCAGTACTTC.

This chain joins TRBV10-3 and TRBJ1-1; 9 bases line up with TRBD1. This CDR3 region has 17 residues. The germline CDR1 and CDR2 sequences are ENHRY and SYGVKD. J lost 1 base, V lost 5 bases, and 11 bases had no gene match. In DNA, the CDR3 is TGTGCCATCAGTTTGGCGTGGACAGGGGCGGGGAACACTGAAGCTTTCTTT. This gives the protein CAISLAWTGAGNTEAFF.

V and J are TRBV13 and TRBJ2-4; TRBD2 matches at 8 bases. The CDR3 has 16 amino acids. V shed 0 bases, J shed 1 base, and the junction held 2 bases outside the gene matches. Per the germline V gene, CDR1 is PRHDT and CDR2 is FYEKMQ (reference sequence). The CDR3: CASSLGPGGAKNIQYF. In DNA, the CDR3 is TGTGCCAGCAGCTTAGGCCCGGGGGGGGCCAAAAACATTCAGTACTTC.

The gene calls are TRBV7-3 and TRBJ1-4, with D perhaps matching TRBD1 (5 bases). The CDR3 totals 15 residues. Trimming left V 1 base short and J 7 bases short, with 13 bases between. From germline, CDR1 is SGHTA and CDR2 FQGTGA. The CDR3: CASSLNSGWSEKLFF. CDR3 in DNA: TGTGCCAGCAGCTTAAACTCAGGGTGGAGTGAAAAACTGTTTTTT.

The genes are TRBV4-1 and TRBJ2-2, with D tentatively TRBD2 (6 bases). The ends were cut back, 1 base at V and 3 bases at J, with 12 bases in the middle. CDR1 is MGHRA and CDR2 is YSYEKL in the germline V gene. The CDR3 sequence is 16 residues long. The CDR3 loop is CASSQGGGPYTGELFF. The CDR3, as DNA: TGCGCCAGCAGCCAAGGAGGAGGGCCTTACACCGGGGAGCTGTTTTTT.

The chain joins TRBV10-3 to TRBJ1-5; no clear D. Germline values: CDR1 ENHRY, CDR2 SYGVKD. This CDR3 comprises 15 residues. V lost 0 bases and J lost 0, with 6 bases in between. In nucleotides, the CDR3 is TGTGCCATCAGTGAGTCAACGGATAGCAATCAGCCCCAGCATTTT. It codes for CAISESTDSNQPQHF.

The chain joins TRBV7-8 to TRBJ2-2, with a weak D call TRBD1 (6 bases). CDR1 SGHVS and CDR2 FQNEAQ come from the germline V gene. Trimming stripped 5 bases from V and 5 bases from J, with 12 bases between. The CDR3 totals 14 residues. The CDR3 DNA sequence: TGTGCCAGCAGCACCTCAGGGGTGACCGGGGAGCTGTTTTTT. Protein sequence: CASSTSGVTGELFF.